One and the same sample provided the 10 T cell receptor beta chains below, sequenced in a study of T cell changes during pregnancy in multiple sclerosis (dated by TCRdb to the late 2010s). Library preparation was by the immunoSEQ multiplex PCR assay. TCRdb's version of the immuneACCESS table is confined to in-frame rearrangements and falls short of the full clone set. An unresolved V gene accounts for under half of the shortfall where checked; the remainder is of unknown origin. This sample lists 25,000 to 35,000 clones; approximately 90% were detected once. About 5.4% of the sample belongs to the ten largest clones. The material was CD8+ T cells from peripheral blood mononuclear cells, obtained in the first trimester of pregnancy. These receptor sequences come from a female donor with multiple sclerosis, enrolled in a pregnancy study.

The table lists this clone with a count of one. The chain uses TRBV5-5 and TRBJ1-1; 8 positions match TRBD1. CDR1 is SGHKS, CDR2 YYEKEE, per germline (reference sequence). This CDR3 region has 13 residues. Trimming at V came to 0 bases and at J to 5 bases, leaving 0 bases not matched to a gene. CDR3 coding DNA: TGTGCCAGCAGCTTGGGGGACAGGACTGAAGCTTTCTTT. Its protein product is CASSLGDRTEAFF. Supplemented by reference TRBV5-5 and TRBJ1-1, the full variable domain reads DAGVTQSPTHLIKTRGQQVTLRCSPISGHKSVSWYQQVLGQGPQFIFQYYEKEERGRGNFPDRFSARQFPNYSSELNVNALLLGDSALYLCASSLGDRTEAFFGQGTRLTVV.

This clone came up a few times. The chain links TRBV7-9 to TRBJ2-7; maybe TRBD2 (6 bases). Trimming left V 7 bases short and J 5 bases short, with 15 bases between. This CDR3 is built from 13 residues. Germline V lookup: CDR1 SEHNR, CDR2 FQNEAQ (reference sequence). The CDR3 loop reads CASTWMEGHEQYF. The CDR3 DNA sequence: TGTGCCAGCACCTGGATGGAGGGGCACGAGCAGTACTTC.

J is TRBJ2-7 and V is TRBV10-3; the D gene is possibly TRBD1 (5 bases). V was pared by 6 bases and J by 3 bases, with 15 bases between. The CDR3 runs 14 residues. Germline V gene data show CDR1 as ENHRY and CDR2 as SYGVKD. CDR3 sequence (DNA): TGTGCCATCAGCCTGACAGACTCGAGCTACGAGCAGTACTTC. Encoded protein: CAISLTDSSYEQYF.

The chain has TRBV9 and TRBJ2-7; 7 bases are a match to TRBD1. CDR3 length: 14 residues. V dropped 3 bases and J dropped 5; count of bases not matched to a gene: 8. CDR1 and CDR2 (germline): SGDLS, YYNGEE. For the CDR3, the DNA is TGTGCCAGCAGCGGAAGACAGGGTGCCCACGAGCAGTACTTC. Protein: CASSGRQGAHEQYF.

The genes are TRBV11-2 and TRBJ2-1; 7 bases are shared with TRBD2. CDR3 size: 14 residues. Germline assignment: CDR1 SGHAT and CDR2 FQNNGV. The ends lost 1 base at V and 14 bases at J; junction bases unmatched: 11. The CDR3 here is CASSLVPGEGKKFF. The DNA for the CDR3 is TGTGCCAGCAGCTTAGTACCCGGGGAGGGGAAAAAGTTCTTC.

The chain carries TRBV27 and TRBJ2-7; 7 nucleotides match TRBD2. Per the germline V gene, CDR1 is MNHEY and CDR2 is SMNVEV (reference sequence). This CDR3 region has 14 residues. Trimming took 2 bases from V and 7 from J; bases not matched to a gene: 8. The CDR3 DNA is TGTGCCAGCAGTTTAGGGACTACCCCTTTGGAGCAGTACTTC. It codes for CASSLGTTPLEQYF.

The chain is built from TRBV18 and TRBJ1-2; TRBD1 matches at 12 bases. This CDR3 has 13 amino acids. Germline trimming cut 6 bases from V and 10 bases from J; bases unmatched to any gene: 6. CDR1 and CDR2 (germline): KGHSH, LQKENI. The CDR3 region has the DNA TGTGCCAGCTCGGCCGGGACAGGGGGCCTCTACACCTTC. Encoded protein: CASSAGTGGLYTF.

The rearrangement uses TRBV11-2 and TRBJ2-4; no firm D call. There are 15 residues in the CDR3. The germline gives CDR1 SGHAT, CDR2 FQNNGV. Trimming took off 6 bases at V and 2 bases at J, with 14 bases between the two ends. CDR3 bases: TGTGCCAGCAGTTTAACGGCCAGGTCCAAAAACATTCAGTACTTC. Translation gives CASSLTARSKNIQYF. The entire variable domain, with the rest obtained from reference TRBV11-2 and TRBJ2-4, is as follows: EAGVAQSPRYKIIEKRQSVAFWCNPISGHATLYWYQQILGQGPKLLIQFQNNGVVDDSQLPKDRFSAERLKGVDSTLKIQPAKLEDSAVYLCASSLTARSKNIQYFGAGTRLSVL.

This chain links TRBV6-5 with TRBJ2-5, with 8 bases aligning to TRBD2. TRBJ2-7 explains the end of the DNA better; the J call may be wrong. The germline gives CDR1 MNHEY, CDR2 SVGAGI. The CDR3 runs to 14 residues. The DNA of the CDR3 is TGTGCCAGCAGTTTAGGGACTAGTAGCCACGAGCAGTACTTC. Its protein is CASSLGTSSHEQYF.

This clone was observed once. The V call is TRBV14, the J call TRBJ1-3, with D possibly being TRBD1 (6 bases). Trimming pared 4 bases from V and 1 base from J, leaving 8 bases between. This CDR3 is built from 14 residues. CDR1 SGHDN and CDR2 FVKESK come from the germline V gene. DNA of the CDR3: TGTGCCAGCAGCCTACAGGGTTCTGGAAACACCATATATTTT. Translated: CASSLQGSGNTIYF.